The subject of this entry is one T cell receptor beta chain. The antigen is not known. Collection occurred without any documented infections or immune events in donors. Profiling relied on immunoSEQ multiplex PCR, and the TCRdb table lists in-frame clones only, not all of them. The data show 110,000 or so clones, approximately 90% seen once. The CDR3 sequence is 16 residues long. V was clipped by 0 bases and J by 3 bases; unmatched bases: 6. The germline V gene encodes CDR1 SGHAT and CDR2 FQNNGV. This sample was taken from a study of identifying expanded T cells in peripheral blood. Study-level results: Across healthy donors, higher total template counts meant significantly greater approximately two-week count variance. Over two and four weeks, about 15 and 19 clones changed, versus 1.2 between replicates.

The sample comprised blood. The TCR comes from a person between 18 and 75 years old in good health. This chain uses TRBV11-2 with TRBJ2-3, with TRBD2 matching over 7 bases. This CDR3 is CASSLDPRLATDTQYF. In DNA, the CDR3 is TGTGCCAGCAGCTTAGATCCCCGACTAGCAACAGATACGCAGTATTTT.